The clone carrying this T cell receptor beta chain appeared a few times. The antigen remains undetermined. The sort gate was single viable CD3+CD4+CD8-CD45RO+ cells for memory CD4+ T cells. This sample is drawn from a study of memory CD4+ T cells and cytomegalovirus serostatus. Whole-study findings and limits: The CMV-associated TCR signature appears largely within the CD4+ memory repertoire. Each of fewer than 80 CMV-associated TCRbeta sequences occurred in one to five individuals.

The CDR3 is 16 residues long. CDR1 is SGHTA and CDR2 is FQGTGA in the germline V gene. The V and J ends lost 2 bases and 2 bases respectively, with 16 bases between them. Per the original data handling: After removing out-of-frame reads, 2,204,828 distinct TCRbeta sequences remained. Data came from immunoSEQ multiplex PCR; TCRdb stores just in-frame clones and leaves some out. V and J calls and clone size are as listed in that table; D and trimming were resolved from the DNA. The table lists 55,000 to 80,000 clones, about 75% of them singletons, with roughly 4.7% in the top ten. The chain carries TRBV7-3 and TRBJ2-7; the D gene is possibly TRBD2 (7 bases). The receptor was isolated from an adult in good health and CMV-seropositive. Sequenced input: memory CD4+ T cells from blood. The CDR3 protein is CASSLEGGGLPYEQYF. The CDR3 DNA sequence: TGTGCCAGCAGCTTAGAGGGGGGAGGGCTCCCCTACGAGCAGTACTTC.